This T cell receptor beta chain was sequenced during a study of T cell responses to AZD1222 COVID-19 vaccine (dated by TCRdb to 2020 to 2022). For the wider study: AZD1222 recipients whose second dose came at about 4 weeks and those whose second dose came at about 12 weeks were combined into one group, since spike-specific TCR depth and breadth did not differ between the two schedules. Trial participants were enrolled by age into subgroups of 18-55, 56-69 and 70-plus years, and roughly 150, 30 and 60 TCR-sequenced participants, respectively, were included in these subgroups. A total of about 230 trial participants underwent TCR sequencing, of whom about 210 received two doses of AZD1222 and around 25 received two doses of the MenACWY control vaccine. The study at large found these results: Reportedly, close to half of the unique spike-specific TCRs recognized epitopes lying outside the regions that are mutated in the B.1.351 and B.1.1.7 variants. Conclusions about previously exposed vaccinees are limited, since just six AZD1222 recipients were seropositive for SARS-CoV-2 at baseline. Participants were mostly white British, with more females than males. The authors suggested clonal diversity may have been underestimated. Vaccine-associated CD4 TCRs spanned the whole spike protein, with dominant responses in regions 160-218 and 743-854. The 56-69-year group was small, and its depth increase did not reach significance, likely because of low power. Because no day 14 peak-response samples were available, repertoires were characterized only after the peak T cell response. Spike-specific TCR breadth and depth rose significantly after two AZD1222 doses compared with day 0 and with MenACWY recipients.

The CDR3 regions of human TCRbeta chains were analyzed by immunosequencing. The authors' pipeline ran thus. TCRs in the repertoires were compared against a reference library of SARS-CoV-2-specific TCRs that had been generated with the MIRA antigen-specificity platform. Breadth meant the fraction of unique TCRs that were SARS-CoV-2-associated, whereas depth meant the fraction of total T cells that were SARS-CoV-2-associated. Using the MIRA data, every spike-specific TCR was mapped to the spike region that the TCR reacted to and assigned to either a CD4 or a CD8 class. Log10-transformed breadth and depth values were compared by one-way ANOVA with Sidak's multiple comparisons tests. TCRdb re-hosts the immuneACCESS table, in-frame sequences only. Its copies lack some clones; in the studies checked, an unresolved V gene accounts for under half of them, and the cause for the rest is not known. From that table come the V and J calls and clone size; the DNA was used to work out D and trimming. This sample has about 140,000 clones in its table, and nearly 95% of those were observed once. The ten largest clones capture roughly 2.3% of the sample.

From its cysteine to its phenylalanine, the CDR3 spans 16 amino acids. Of all the DNA, just the CDR3 is kept, 48 bases in frame from base 1. Trimming takes 0 bases off V and 4 bases off J; junction bases not matched to a gene: 7. According to the germline V gene (reference sequence), CDR1 reads LGHDT and CDR2 reads YNNKEL. Notes on this clone: Its antigen target is currently unknown. No much larger clone is present one base from it, and per-base qualities are unavailable.

Explained via the paper, the time point label denotes: baseline before first vaccination. Vaccinee samples were obtained from the UK trials COV001 and COV002, which included a single-blind randomized controlled phase 2/3 trial of AZD1222 (ChAdOx1 nCoV-19) in healthy adults. For TCRbeta chain sequencing, PBMC samples from trial participants were taken at day 0 and at day 28 after the second dose. This material consisted of peripheral blood, taken on day 0 of AZD1222 vaccination. This receptor was taken from an adult in good health. The sequence links TRBV3-1 (or the pseudogene TRBV3-2) to TRBJ2-5; 8 bases in the middle match TRBD2. The CDR3 region: CASSQDLRGGAETQYF. The nucleotide sequence is given as TGTGCCAGCAGCCAAGATCTTCGGGGGGGGGCAGAGACCCAGTACTTC.